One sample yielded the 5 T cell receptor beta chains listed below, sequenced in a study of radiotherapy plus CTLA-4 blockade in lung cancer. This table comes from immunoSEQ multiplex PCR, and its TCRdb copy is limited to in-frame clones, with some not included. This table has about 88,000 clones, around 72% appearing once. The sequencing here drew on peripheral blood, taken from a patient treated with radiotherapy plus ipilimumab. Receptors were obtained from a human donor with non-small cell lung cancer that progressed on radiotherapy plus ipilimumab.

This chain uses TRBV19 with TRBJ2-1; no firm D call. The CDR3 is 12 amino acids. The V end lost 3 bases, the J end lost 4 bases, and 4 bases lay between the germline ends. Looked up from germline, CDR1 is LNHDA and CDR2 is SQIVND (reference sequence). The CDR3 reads CASSMVYNEQFF. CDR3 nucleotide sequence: TGTGCCAGTAGTATGGTGTACAATGAGCAGTTCTTC.

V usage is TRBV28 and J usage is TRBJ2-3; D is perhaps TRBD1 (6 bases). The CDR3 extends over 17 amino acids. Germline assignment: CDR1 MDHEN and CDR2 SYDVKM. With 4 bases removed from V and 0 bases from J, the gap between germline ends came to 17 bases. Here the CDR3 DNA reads TGTGCCAGCAGTTCTCTGTTGACAGGCCCAAGCACAGATACGCAGTATTTT. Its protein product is CASSSLLTGPSTDTQYF.

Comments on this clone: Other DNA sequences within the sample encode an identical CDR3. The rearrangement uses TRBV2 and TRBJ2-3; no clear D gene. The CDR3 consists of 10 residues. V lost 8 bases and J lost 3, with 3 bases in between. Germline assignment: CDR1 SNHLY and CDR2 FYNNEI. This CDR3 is CASLTDTQYF. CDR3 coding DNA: TGTGCCAGCCTTACAGATACGCAGTATTTT.

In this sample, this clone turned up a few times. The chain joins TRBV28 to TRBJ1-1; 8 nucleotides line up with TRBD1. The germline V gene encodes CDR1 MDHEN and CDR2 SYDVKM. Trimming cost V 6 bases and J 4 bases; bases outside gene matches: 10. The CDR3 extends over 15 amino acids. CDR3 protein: CASSPDRGGFTEAFF. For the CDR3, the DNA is TGTGCCAGCAGCCCTGACAGGGGCGGATTCACTGAAGCTTTCTTT.

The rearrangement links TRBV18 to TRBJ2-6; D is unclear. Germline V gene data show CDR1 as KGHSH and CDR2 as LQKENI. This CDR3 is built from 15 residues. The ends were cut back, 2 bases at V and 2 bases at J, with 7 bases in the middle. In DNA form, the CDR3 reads TGTGCCAGCTCACCATCAGGTACTGGGGCCAACGTCCTGACTTTC. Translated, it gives CASSPSGTGANVLTF.